The sample holds many counts of the clone carrying this T cell receptor beta chain. Its antigen remains unidentified. The study made its TCR cDNA through 5'RACE template switching. That step introduced a universal primer site along with UMIs. MiXCR, applied by TCRdb to the 5' RACE reads, yields one record per CDR3 protein. The sample carries roughly 240,000 distinct CDR3 sequences, approximately 6.3% recorded once. This sample was included in a study of T cells after yellow fever vaccination. General study results and limits: Across the CD4 and CD8 compartments, a small share of clonotypes was present in both.

The CDR3 contains 17 residues. V was clipped by 4 bases and J by 2 bases, with 16 bases between them. CDR1 is SGHRS, CDR2 YFSETQ, per germline. The TCR was taken from a man aged 25-45 years who received the YFV17D yellow fever vaccine. Here the sequenced sample was CD4+ T cells sorted from PBMCs, taken on the day of the yellow fever booster vaccination. The chain links TRBV5-1 to TRBJ2-6, with a tentative D call TRBD1 (6 bases). The CDR3 DNA is TGCGCCAGCAGCGGAGGACAGATTGAGGCTGGGGCCAACGTCCTGACTTTC. Translation gives CASSGGQIEAGANVLTF.